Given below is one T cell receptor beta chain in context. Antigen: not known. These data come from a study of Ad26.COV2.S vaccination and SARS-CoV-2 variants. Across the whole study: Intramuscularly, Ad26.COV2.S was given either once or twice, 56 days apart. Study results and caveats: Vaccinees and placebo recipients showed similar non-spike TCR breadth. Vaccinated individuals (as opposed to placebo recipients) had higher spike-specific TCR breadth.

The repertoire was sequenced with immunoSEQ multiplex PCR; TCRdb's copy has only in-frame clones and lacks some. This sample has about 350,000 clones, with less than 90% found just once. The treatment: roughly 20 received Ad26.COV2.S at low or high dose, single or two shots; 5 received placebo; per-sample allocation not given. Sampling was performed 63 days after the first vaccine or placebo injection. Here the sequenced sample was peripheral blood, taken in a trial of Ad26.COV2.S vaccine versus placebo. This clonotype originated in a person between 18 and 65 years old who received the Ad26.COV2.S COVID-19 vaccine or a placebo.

The CDR3 bases are TGTGCCAGCAGCCAAGAAGGGCAGGGGGCATCATTCGAGCAGTACTTC. Its translation is CASSQEGQGASFEQYF. The chain joins TRBV4-2 to TRBJ2-7, with TRBD1 matching 8 bases. The CDR3 runs to 16 residues. In germline, CDR1 is LGHNA, CDR2 YNFKEQ. Trimming took 0 bases from V and 6 from J; bases not matched to a gene: 10.